The sequence of this T cell receptor beta chain was determined in a study of cytomegalovirus exposure and HLA in healthy donors (dated by TCRdb to the late 2010s). Study-level background: An earlier analysis of approximately 600 of the donors reported 250 to 300 Gb of sequence data and 117 million unique TCR beta sequences from roughly 200 million T cells. An early release covering 550 to 650 HLA-typed donors comprised about 290 gigabases of sequencing data and 85 million to 100 million unique TCR sequences. Of the 350 to 450 genotyped donors, 65% to 90% were placed in the genetic ancestry cluster associated with self-reported Caucasian donors. The study aimed to test whether cataloging public T cell receptors could reveal signatures of past pathogen exposure. The study used immunosequencing to profile the T cell repertoires of several hundred subjects and linked those repertoires to cytomegalovirus serostatus. In addition to the first cohort of hundreds of subjects, a separate validation cohort of some 120 different subjects was used. To predict cytomegalovirus infection status, the study combined high-throughput TCR immunosequencing, statistical association of individual TCRs with disease status, and machine learning. A later analysis re-analyzed previously published TCR beta repertoires from roughly 690 donors and added high-resolution HLA genotyping to study TCR occurrence patterns. Rather than using new phenotypic data, the later analysis identified candidate immune exposures from TCR beta sequences and from how often those sequences occurred across donors. An earlier analysis of some 500 of the donors applied high-throughput TCR beta sequencing to assess whether each TCR beta V gene segment acted as functional or pseudogenic. Donor age, sex, ethnicity and CMV serostatus were compiled together with the repertoire data. A later genetic analysis used genome-wide SNP genotypes for about three fifths of the roughly 700 donors, treating that subset as a discovery cohort. All discovery cohort repertoires had been generated on a single sequencing platform. Both class I and class II loci were covered by HLA typing, at four-digit resolution. The number of donors typed differed by locus, with about 620-630 for A, B, C, DRB1 and DQB1, about 500 for DQA1, about 610 for DPA1, and 472 for DPB1. Four or five DR-DQ haplotypes were handled as single units for association and clustering, since linkage in the cohort was strong. Among about 400 genotyped donors of the cohort, an average of approximately 240,000 unique TCR beta nucleotide sequences was sequenced per donor, of which roughly 17% were non-productive. Results the study describes overall, beyond this receptor: Because some donors lacked HLA typing at each locus, the association tests relied only on the typed subset. In a later analysis, most CMV-associated TCR beta chains were found to appear HLA-restricted, with HLA associations seemingly driven largely by CMV exposure. The study gave a list of under 200 TCR beta chains associated with cytomegalovirus. A later genetic analysis associated a missense DCLRE1C variant with V-gene and J-gene trimming of TCR beta chains, and an independent cohort replicated the association. A group of highly shared sequence variants was considered likely to be a technical artifact of the sequencing pipeline. Strong co-occurrence of HLA alleles, especially DR and DQ, made assigning TCR associations to individual alleles difficult. Across donors, most TCR sequences were observed very rarely, whereas some public TCRs were present in many individuals. Presence/absence analyses assumed roughly uniform sequencing depth across donors, an assumption that may not hold. In a later analysis, TCR association rates were found to vary across HLA loci, with the most associated TCRs seen for DRB1 alleles and the fewest for HLA-C alleles. In an earlier analysis of roughly 500 of the donors, most TCR beta V segments appeared in productive rearrangements about 90% or about 30% of the time, broadly matching IMGT annotations. In a later analysis, some 17,000 TCR beta sequences were associated with specific HLA alleles at a false discovery rate of 0.05. A few of the identified cytomegalovirus-associated TCR beta chains were confirmed in vitro to be specific for cytomegalovirus antigens. In this cohort, only TCR beta chains were sequenced, and detectable features were limited by the absence of alpha or paired-chain data. Correlated functional status among segregating V segments might reflect linkage disequilibrium, but an unknown experimental factor could not be ruled out. CMV serostatus was the only immune exposure information available for the cohort. A later analysis reported that several top co-occurrence clusters appeared linked to parvovirus B19, influenza, CMV and Epstein-Barr virus. The authors suggested that the approach could potentially be generalized to other disease states and immunological phenotypes. A further reported finding was that TCR beta sequences accurately predicted the HLA-A and HLA-B alleles for most subjects in the first cohort. Compared with the 666-donor mean, donors in an Asian-associated ancestry cluster had fewer N-insertions in productive TCRs, according to a later genetic analysis. The classifier was reported to diagnose cytomegalovirus status with high specificity and sensitivity in both the original and validation cohorts. In a later analysis, HLA-associated TCR beta chains showed more clonal expansion and lower generation probabilities than non-associated chains that were equally common. Because counts were too low, 15 or so rarely observed V segments, including chromosome 9 orphons, were excluded from the earlier analysis of a few hundred of the donors.

Note on this clone: The antigen this receptor binds is unknown. There are no base qualities to consult, and no much larger clone falls within one base.

Libraries were constructed by the immunoSEQ multiplex PCR assay. For the multiplex PCR, a mixture combining 60 forward primers for TCR Vbeta segments and 13 reverse primers for TCR Jbeta segments was used. Amplification of the CDR3 region of rearranged TCR beta genes was performed with a multiplex PCR assay on genomic DNA. The Illumina HiSeq System was used to sequence the amplified TCR beta libraries as 87-base-pair reads. In the authors' own workflow: Across the 670 or so repertoires, a later analysis counted tens of millions of unique TCR beta chains, 8.5 million to 12 million of which were shared by at least two donors. To remove PCR and sequencing errors, raw reads were error-corrected and collapsed into unique sequences using a nearest-neighbor algorithm that merged closely related sequences. CDR3 sequences were aligned to IMGT reference sequences to assign V, D and J gene segments. For a sequence to be retained, a match of at least six nucleotides was required to both a V gene segment and a J gene segment. A rearrangement was called productive if the CDR3 had no stop codons and remained in frame with V and J, and every other rearrangement was called non-productive. Following IMGT convention, CDR3 was defined as the stretch from the second conserved V-encoded cysteine to the conserved J-encoded phenylalanine. The earlier analysis of about 620 of the donors excluded sequences that lacked an unambiguous match to a single V gene segment. An earlier analysis of approximately 590 of the donors called V segments functional above 56.7% productive rearrangements and segregating when the between-donor standard deviation exceeded 5%. A statistical classification framework was developed to diagnose cytomegalovirus status using the catalog of TCR beta chain sequences. V and J gene assignment, in a later analysis, came from comparing TCR nucleotide sequences with IMGT/GENE-DB human TR gene sequences. Using the TCRdist pipeline, a later analysis assigned CDR3 sequences along with most-parsimonious VDJ recombination scenarios. In a later analysis, each TCR beta chain was defined by its CDR3 amino acid sequence together with its V-gene family, and reads without a unique V-gene family were excluded. As a way to deal with suspected cross-contamination and a sequencing artifact, a later analysis dropped more than 500 nucleotide sequences that were highly shared and had low generation probability. For each public chain, a later analysis derived a clonal expansion index from normalized ranks of inferred template counts within each repertoire. A later analysis computed generation probabilities with a VDJ recombination model fitted to out-of-frame rearrangements, and checked the results against IGoR. A later analysis scored TCR-TCR, TCR-HLA and TCR-CMV co-occurrence with hypergeometric tests, applying a repertoire-size bias correction to TCR pairs. In a later analysis, false discovery rates were estimated by permuting HLA or CMV assignments 20 times. In a later analysis, co-occurring TCRs were grouped using DBSCAN, and TCRdist sequence similarity was added for clustering within HLA-allele-positive subsets. Co-occurrence clustering excluded repertoires with fewer than 30,000 or more than 120,000 public chains, plus five with anomalous nucleotide sharing. TCRdb took this table from immuneACCESS and kept in-frame rearrangements with V and J called. Such tables lack part of the clones; where checked against another copy, unresolved V genes explain under half of the gap, and the rest is unexplained. V, J and clone size reflect that table, while D and trimming were determined from the DNA. Recorded for this sample are 75,000 to 95,000 clones; roughly 73% of them occurred a single time. The ten most abundant clones make up 4.4% of the sample.

The cohort comprised hundreds of healthy bone marrow donors. At the time of sampling, all cohort members were nominally healthy, though unrecorded immune exposures were likely present. The donor was CMV seropositive and belonged to the group of 250 to 300 seropositive cohort members. A peripheral blood sample was collected from each donor, and TCR beta sequencing was performed on peripheral blood mononuclear cells. The Qiagen DNeasy Blood Extraction Kit was used to extract genomic DNA from the blood cell samples. Sequenced: PBMCs. The origin of this receptor is a male donor in good health and CMV-seropositive.

CDR3 protein: CASSPVNTNNSPLHF. DNA sequence: TGTGCCAGCTCACCAGTGAACACAAATAATTCACCCCTCCACTTT. This chain joins TRBV18 to TRBJ1-6; the D gene is not confidently resolved. There are 15 amino acids in the CDR3, from cysteine to phenylalanine inclusive. CDR3 DNA is the only sequence kept; it has 45 bases, read in frame from the first base. V and J are truncated by 2 bases and 5 bases respectively, leaving an intervening sequence of 10 bases. The germline V gene gives CDR1 as KGHSH and CDR2 as LQKENI.